The clone carrying this T cell receptor beta chain was found many times. This specimen belongs to a study of Graves' ophthalmopathy and Graves' hyperthyroidism. In the study overall: Peripheral blood sampling occurred at initial diagnosis, before any treatment.

CDR3 length: 14 amino acids. CDR1 is SGHVS and CDR2 is FQNEAQ in the germline V gene. The germline V and J ends were trimmed by 6 bases and 7 bases, with 18 bases remaining between them. Exclusion covered patients with other autoimmune diseases or uncontrolled infections (as well as pregnancy or lactation). From RNA, the CDR3 regions of TCR beta chains were amplified and sequenced. First-round RT-PCR used HTBI primers; second-round multiplex PCR followed. TCRdb reprocessed the multiplex PCR reads via MiXCR and lists one record per CDR3 protein. The sample records about 640,000 distinct CDR3 sequences, about two fifths being singletons.

The specimen sequenced was peripheral blood. The source of this sequence is an adult man with Graves' ophthalmopathy. The genes are TRBV7-8 and TRBJ2-5; D remains ambiguous. This chain's CDR3 is CASRNLLDSGTQYF. The DNA for the CDR3 is TGTGCCAGCAGAAACCTACTCGACTCGGGGACCCAGTACTTC.